This is a list of T cell receptor beta chains from one sample in a study of cytomegalovirus exposure and HLA in healthy donors. Sequencing used immunoSEQ multiplex PCR; TCRdb keeps in-frame clones, though not all of them. The sample holds some 150,000 clones, about 86% seen once. The source material was PBMCs. The receptors were gathered from a human donor in good health. The CDR3 runs from the conserved cysteine through the conserved F or W. A D gene is named only where the DNA matches it firmly. Clone size is given for some rows only: seen once, a few or many times, or a class if the clone is expanded.

TRBJ2-1,-,TRBV28,TRBD2,TGTGCCAGCCGCTACCCCGCGGGGACTAACTACAATGAGCAGTTCTTC,CASRYPAGTNYNEQFF
TRBJ2-7,once,TRBV28,TRBD2,TGTGCCAGCAGTTTACGTACTAGCGGCTCCTACGAGCAGTACTTC,CASSLRTSGSYEQYF
TRBJ1-1,-,TRBV5-1,TRBD1,TGCGCCAGCAGCTTGGAGGACAGGGATAAGGGCACTGAAGCTTTCTTT,CASSLEDRDKGTEAFF
TRBJ2-1,-,TRBV6-5,TRBD2,TGTGCCAGCAGCTCCCGACTAGCGGGAGCCATTGAGCAGTTCTTC,CASSSRLAGAIEQFF
TRBJ2-1,-,TRBV25-1,-,TGTGCCAGCAGTGAGAGGAATGAGCAGTTCTTC,CASSERNEQFF
TRBJ1-2,-,TRBV6-5,TRBD1,TGTGCCAGCAGTTTGGGGACAGGGCTCTATGGCTACACCTTC,CASSLGTGLYGYTF
TRBJ2-7,-,TRBV19,TRBD1,TGTGCCAGTAGTATAGGGGGACAGAGCTACGAGCAGTACTTC,CASSIGGQSYEQYF
TRBJ1-3,once,TRBV18,TRBD1,TGTGCCAGCTCACCAAAAGGTGACAGGGGTGGAAACACCATATATTTT,CASSPKGDRGGNTIYF
TRBJ1-2,once,TRBV5-4,TRBD1,TGTGCCAGCAGCCACCCCTCGACAGGGGGCTATGGCTACACCTTC,CASSHPSTGGYGYTF
TRBJ1-2,once,TRBV7-9,-,TGTGCCAGCAGCTTAGGGACACTTAATTATGGCTACACCTTC,CASSLGTLNYGYTF
TRBJ1-5,once,TRBV28,-,TGTGCCAGCAGTTTCCGGCAGGGCCCGTCCCGCAGTCAGCCCCAGCATTTT,CASSFRQGPSRSQPQHF
TRBJ1-6,-,TRBV5-6,TRBD1,TGTGCCAGCAGCCTACAGGGGTCCCACTCTTTTTCACCCCTCCACTTT,CASSLQGSHSFSPLHF
TRBJ2-7,-,TRBV28,-,TGTGCCAGCAGACGGGACTTCTACGAGCAGTACTTC,CASRRDFYEQYF
TRBJ1-5,-,TRBV7-9,-,TGTGCCAGCAGTCTGGACAGCAGCAATCAGCCCCAGCATTTT,CASSLDSSNQPQHF
TRBJ2-1,once,TRBV6-1,TRBD2,TGTGCCAGCAGTGCCGTAGCGGGAGGGAACAATGAGCAGTTCTTC,CASSAVAGGNNEQFF
TRBJ1-5,-,TRBV21-1,-,TGTGCCAGCAGCAAAGAGGTCGGGGAGGGTGGCAATCAGCCCCAGCATTTT,CASSKEVGEGGNQPQHF
TRBJ1-6,once,TRBV19,TRBD1,TGTGCCAGTAGTAGACAGGGAACGGATTCACCCCTCCACTTT,CASSRQGTDSPLHF
TRBJ2-7,-,TRBV5-1,TRBD2,TGCGCCAGCAGCTCCCAAGGACTAGCGGGAGGTTACGAGCAGTACTTC,CASSSQGLAGGYEQYF
TRBJ2-1,-,TRBV6-4,-,TGTGCCAGCAGTGAAGGGGGACAGCAGTTCTTC,CASSEGGQQFF
TRBJ2-1,-,TRBV7-9,-,TGTGCCAGCAGCTTAAAACTTCATGAGCAGTTCTTC,CASSLKLHEQFF
TRBJ1-4,-,TRBV29-1,TRBD1,TGCAGCGTCCAGGACAGGGAGGCCGAAAAACTGTTTTTT,CSVQDREAEKLFF
TRBJ2-1,-,TRBV7-3,-,TGTGCCAGCAGCCGTCAGGGGGGACAGTCTGAGCAGTTCTTC,CASSRQGGQSEQFF
TRBJ2-7,-,TRBV5-6,TRBD2,TGTGCCAGCAGCTCGGAGCGGGGGTACGAGCAGTACTTC,CASSSERGYEQYF
TRBJ1-5,few,TRBV6-6,TRBD1,TGTGCCAGCAGGCCCGGGACAGAAAATCAGCCCCAGCATTTT,CASRPGTENQPQHF